This T cell receptor beta chain was retrieved from a study of shared clonotypes between healthy human individuals. On the study more broadly: CD8 memory received one plate per donor, CD8 naive two, CD4 memory three and CD4 naive three.

Every one of the donors was a Caucasian adult that lived in Nashville, Tennessee. The table came from immunoSEQ multiplex PCR; TCRdb's copy has only in-frame clones and leaves some out. This table has about 2 million clones, 85% to 95% appearing once. Trimming removed 2 bases from V and 3 bases from J, with 8 bases in between. The CDR3 is 14 amino acids. Germline V lookup: CDR1 KGHSH, CDR2 LQKENI. This clone was seen once. Material for sequencing was naive CD4+ T cells sorted from blood. Subset given: CD45RA+ positively selected. The V gene is TRBV18, the J gene TRBJ1-5; possibly TRBD1 for D (6 bases). The sequence was collected from a young man in good health. CDR3 amino acids: CASSPGQPNQPQHF. The CDR3 DNA reads as TGTGCCAGCTCACCAGGACAGCCCAATCAGCCCCAGCATTTT.